This is a list of T cell receptor beta chains from one sample in a study of vaccination and CD4 T cells after COVID-19. Via MiXCR, TCRdb re-called the PCR reads, giving one row per CDR3 protein. Among some 15,000 distinct CDR3 sequences, about 38% were seen once, and the ten largest hold under 25%. Their antigens remain unidentified. Sequenced: cultured CD4+ T cells from blood. The receptors originated from a human donor with COVID-19. Each CDR3 is given with its conserved first and last residue. The order of the fields is V gene, D gene, J gene, clone size, CDR3 DNA, CDR3 protein. A D gene is named only where the DNA matches it firmly. Clone size is shown for a subset of rows, as once, few, many or a class of expanded clone.

V gene: TRBV7-9
D gene: NA
J gene: TRBJ2-1
clone size: few
CDR3 DNA: TGTGCCAGCAGCCCGGCTAATGAGCAGTTCTTC
CDR3 protein: CASSPANEQFF

V gene: TRBV20-1
D gene: TRBD2
J gene: TRBJ2-3
clone size: NA
CDR3 DNA: TGCAGTGCCGTGTCTCGACTAGCGGGGGGGCCGGTGGGCACAGATACGCAGTATTTT
CDR3 protein: CSAVSRLAGGPVGTDTQYF

V gene: TRBV2
D gene: TRBD1
J gene: TRBJ1-2
clone size: NA
CDR3 DNA: TGTGCCTCTTCCGGGACAGGCCAATCGGTCTATGGCTACACCTTC
CDR3 protein: CASSGTGQSVYGYTF

V gene: TRBV5-4
D gene: NA
J gene: TRBJ1-1
clone size: NA
CDR3 DNA: TGTGCCAGCAGCTTCGCAGGTATGAACACTGAAGCTTTCTTT
CDR3 protein: CASSFAGMNTEAFF

V gene: TRBV6-2/TRBV6-3
D gene: NA
J gene: TRBJ1-1
clone size: NA
CDR3 DNA: TGTGCCAGCAGTTACGCGGGCACTGAAGCTTTCTTT
CDR3 protein: CASSYAGTEAFF

V gene: TRBV28
D gene: NA
J gene: TRBJ2-3
clone size: few
CDR3 DNA: TGTGCCAGCAGTTTAGGCGGGACAGGCACAGATACGCAGTATTTT
CDR3 protein: CASSLGGTGTDTQYF

V gene: TRBV7-2
D gene: NA
J gene: TRBJ1-2
clone size: NA
CDR3 DNA: TGTGCCAGCAGGTCGTCAGGCGGCGTCTATGGCTACACCTTC
CDR3 protein: CASRSSGGVYGYTF

V gene: TRBV7-9
D gene: NA
J gene: TRBJ1-2
clone size: NA
CDR3 DNA: TGTGCCAGCAGTCCAGACGCGGGGGCATATGGCTACACCTTC
CDR3 protein: CASSPDAGAYGYTF

V gene: TRBV7-9
D gene: TRBD1
J gene: TRBJ1-2
clone size: NA
CDR3 DNA: TGTGCCAGCAGCTTCGGACAGGGCGTTGTGGGATATGGCTACACCTTC
CDR3 protein: CASSFGQGVVGYGYTF

V gene: TRBV7-6
D gene: NA
J gene: TRBJ2-1
clone size: NA
CDR3 DNA: TGTGCCAGCAGCTTAAGTATAGGGGAGAGCAATGAGCAGTTCTTC
CDR3 protein: CASSLSIGESNEQFF

V gene: TRBV30
D gene: NA
J gene: TRBJ1-6
clone size: NA
CDR3 DNA: TGTGCCTGGAGTGTAAGGGGGAGCTCCTATAATTCACCCCTCCACTTT
CDR3 protein: CAWSVRGSSYNSPLHF

V gene: TRBV6-5
D gene: NA
J gene: TRBJ1-5
clone size: NA
CDR3 DNA: TGTGCCAGCAGTTACTCGAGCAATCAGCCCCAGCATTTT
CDR3 protein: CASSYSSNQPQHF

V gene: TRBV2
D gene: NA
J gene: TRBJ2-7
clone size: NA
CDR3 DNA: TGTGCCAGCAGTGAACGGATCGGCAGCATCTACGAGCAGTACTTC
CDR3 protein: CASSERIGSIYEQYF

V gene: TRBV12-3/TRBV12-4
D gene: TRBD1
J gene: TRBJ1-1
clone size: NA
CDR3 DNA: TGTGCCAGCAGTACTAACAGGGGGCGGGATGAAGCTTTCTTT
CDR3 protein: CASSTNRGRDEAFF

V gene: TRBV15
D gene: TRBD1
J gene: TRBJ1-2
clone size: NA
CDR3 DNA: TGTGCCACCAGCAGAGGGGACAGGGTAGCTAACTATGGCTACACCTTC
CDR3 protein: CATSRGDRVANYGYTF

V gene: TRBV6-2/TRBV6-3
D gene: TRBD1
J gene: TRBJ1-2
clone size: NA
CDR3 DNA: TGTGCCAGCAGCCGGGACAGGGGATTATCGGACTATGGCTACACCTTC
CDR3 protein: CASSRDRGLSDYGYTF

V gene: TRBV4-1
D gene: NA
J gene: TRBJ1-2
clone size: NA
CDR3 DNA: TGCGCCAGCAGCCCCGAGGAGGGCTCTAACTATGGCTACACCTTC
CDR3 protein: CASSPEEGSNYGYTF

V gene: TRBV6-4
D gene: NA
J gene: TRBJ1-4
clone size: NA
CDR3 DNA: TGTGCCAGCAGTGACTCTGTCGGAAAACTGTTTTTT
CDR3 protein: CASSDSVGKLFF

V gene: TRBV2
D gene: NA
J gene: TRBJ2-5
clone size: NA
CDR3 DNA: TGTGCCAGCACCCAGGTGGCGGCCCGGGAGACCCAGTACTTC
CDR3 protein: CASTQVAARETQYF

V gene: TRBV19
D gene: TRBD1
J gene: TRBJ1-2
clone size: few
CDR3 DNA: TGTGCCGGGGGAGACAGGGTCGGGGGCTACACCTTC
CDR3 protein: CAGGDRVGGYTF

V gene: TRBV24-1
D gene: TRBD1
J gene: TRBJ2-2
clone size: NA
CDR3 DNA: TGTGCCACCAGTGGGGGACAGGGGACTAACACCGGGGAGCTGTTTTTT
CDR3 protein: CATSGGQGTNTGELFF

V gene: TRBV5-8
D gene: NA
J gene: TRBJ1-3
clone size: NA
CDR3 DNA: TGTGCCAGCAGCTCCCAGGGGAGACGAAACACCATATATTTT
CDR3 protein: CASSSQGRRNTIYF

V gene: TRBV20-1
D gene: NA
J gene: TRBJ2-1
clone size: few
CDR3 DNA: TGCAGTGCTGCCTTACCGGGAAGCTCCTACAATGAGCAGTTCTTC
CDR3 protein: CSAALPGSSYNEQFF

V gene: TRBV5-1
D gene: NA
J gene: TRBJ2-3
clone size: NA
CDR3 DNA: TGCGCCAGCAGCTTGGCGGGAGCTAGCACAGATACGCAGTATTTT
CDR3 protein: CASSLAGASTDTQYF

V gene: TRBV6-1
D gene: NA
J gene: TRBJ2-1
clone size: NA
CDR3 DNA: TGTGCCAGCAGTGAGGGCTGGAGTGAGCAGTTCTTC
CDR3 protein: CASSEGWSEQFF

V gene: TRBV15
D gene: NA
J gene: TRBJ1-2
clone size: NA
CDR3 DNA: TGTGCCACCAGCAGAGATACAGCTAACTATGGCTACACCTTC
CDR3 protein: CATSRDTANYGYTF

V gene: TRBV27
D gene: TRBD1
J gene: TRBJ2-2
clone size: NA
CDR3 DNA: TGTGCCAGCAGTTTCAGACAGGGATACACCGGGGAGCTGTTTTTT
CDR3 protein: CASSFRQGYTGELFF

V gene: TRBV11-3
D gene: NA
J gene: TRBJ1-6
clone size: medium-sized
CDR3 DNA: TGTGCCAGCAGCTTACAGGGGTCACCCCTCCACTTT
CDR3 protein: CASSLQGSPLHF

V gene: TRBV20-1
D gene: TRBD2
J gene: TRBJ2-5
clone size: NA
CDR3 DNA: TGCAGTGCTAGAGATTCCATGGAGACTAGCGAGACCCAGTACTTC
CDR3 protein: CSARDSMETSETQYF

V gene: TRBV20-1
D gene: TRBD1
J gene: TRBJ2-1
clone size: NA
CDR3 DNA: TGCAGTGCTAGTCTCCTGGGACAGGGGGCGAATGAGCAGTTCTTC
CDR3 protein: CSASLLGQGANEQFF

V gene: TRBV5-1
D gene: NA
J gene: TRBJ2-7
clone size: NA
CDR3 DNA: TGCGCCAGCAGCCCGGCCGCGGGTCAGACCTACGAGCAGTACTTC
CDR3 protein: CASSPAAGQTYEQYF

V gene: TRBV4-3
D gene: TRBD1
J gene: TRBJ1-2
clone size: NA
CDR3 DNA: TGCGCCAGCAGCCTAGAAGCCGGGACAGCGAACTATGGCTACACCTTC
CDR3 protein: CASSLEAGTANYGYTF

V gene: TRBV10-2
D gene: NA
J gene: TRBJ2-1
clone size: NA
CDR3 DNA: TGCGCCAGCAGTGAGCCCAATTACAATGAGCAGTTCTTC
CDR3 protein: CASSEPNYNEQFF

V gene: TRBV10-3
D gene: TRBD1
J gene: TRBJ2-2
clone size: NA
CDR3 DNA: TGTGCCATCCGACCATCCCCGGGACAGGGGGCATTGGGGGAGCTGTTTTTT
CDR3 protein: CAIRPSPGQGALGELFF

V gene: TRBV7-2
D gene: NA
J gene: TRBJ1-3
clone size: NA
CDR3 DNA: TGTGCCAGCAGCTTGGGAGGACCTGGAAGCACCATATATTTT
CDR3 protein: CASSLGGPGSTIYF

V gene: TRBV7-2
D gene: TRBD2
J gene: TRBJ2-5
clone size: NA
CDR3 DNA: TGTGCCAGCAGCTTAATTAGACTGGGGGGGGCCCAGTACTTC
CDR3 protein: CASSLIRLGGAQYF

V gene: TRBV4-1
D gene: NA
J gene: TRBJ1-3
clone size: NA
CDR3 DNA: TGCGCCAGCAGCCAAGATAGGCGGAAGTCGGCTGGAAACACCATATATTTT
CDR3 protein: CASSQDRRKSAGNTIYF

V gene: TRBV2
D gene: TRBD1
J gene: TRBJ1-5
clone size: NA
CDR3 DNA: TGTGCCAGCATGGGAAGACAGGGGCATAGCAATCAGCCCCAGCATTTT
CDR3 protein: CASMGRQGHSNQPQHF

V gene: TRBV7-8
D gene: NA
J gene: TRBJ2-7
clone size: NA
CDR3 DNA: TGTGCCAGCAGCCTTGGACAGAAACTTTACGAGCAGTACTTC
CDR3 protein: CASSLGQKLYEQYF

V gene: TRBV15
D gene: NA
J gene: TRBJ1-4
clone size: NA
CDR3 DNA: TGTGCCACCAGCATCTCAGGGAATCTGGAAAAACTGTTTTTT
CDR3 protein: CATSISGNLEKLFF

V gene: TRBV20-1
D gene: NA
J gene: TRBJ2-5
clone size: few
CDR3 DNA: TGCAGTGTTCCAGGGGGGCAAGAGACCCAGTACTTC
CDR3 protein: CSVPGGQETQYF

V gene: TRBV28
D gene: TRBD1
J gene: TRBJ1-2
clone size: NA
CDR3 DNA: TGTGCCAGCAGTGCAACACGGACAGGGGTCGGCTACACCTTC
CDR3 protein: CASSATRTGVGYTF

V gene: TRBV7-3
D gene: TRBD2
J gene: TRBJ2-3
clone size: NA
CDR3 DNA: TGTGCCAGCAGCTTATTCGGTCTAGCGGGAGCAGATACGCAGTATTTT
CDR3 protein: CASSLFGLAGADTQYF

V gene: TRBV5-1
D gene: NA
J gene: TRBJ2-3
clone size: NA
CDR3 DNA: TGCGCCAGCAGCTTGGTTGCGGGGGCGACAGATACGCAGTATTTT
CDR3 protein: CASSLVAGATDTQYF

V gene: TRBV20-1
D gene: TRBD2
J gene: TRBJ2-1
clone size: few
CDR3 DNA: TGCAGTGCTAGCAATCTAGCGGGGGCAAGTAACAATGAGCAGTTCTTC
CDR3 protein: CSASNLAGASNNEQFF

V gene: TRBV7-2
D gene: NA
J gene: TRBJ2-5
clone size: few
CDR3 DNA: TGTGCCAGCAGCTTTCCCCCCCCAGGGACCCAGTACTTC
CDR3 protein: CASSFPPPGTQYF

V gene: TRBV25-1
D gene: NA
J gene: TRBJ1-4
clone size: NA
CDR3 DNA: TGTGCCAGCAGTGGGGGTGCTGAAAAACTGTTTTTT
CDR3 protein: CASSGGAEKLFF

V gene: TRBV7-2
D gene: NA
J gene: TRBJ1-3
clone size: few
CDR3 DNA: TGTGCCAGCAGCGCCGGGACGGCTGGAAACACCATATATTTT
CDR3 protein: CASSAGTAGNTIYF

V gene: TRBV20-1
D gene: TRBD2
J gene: TRBJ2-7
clone size: NA
CDR3 DNA: TGCAGTGCTAGAGATCCGGGGAGCGGGGTCTCCTACGAGCAGTACTTC
CDR3 protein: CSARDPGSGVSYEQYF

V gene: TRBV7-8
D gene: TRBD1
J gene: TRBJ1-2
clone size: NA
CDR3 DNA: TGTGCCAGCAGCTCCAAGGGGACAGGGAAATACTATGGCTACACCTTC
CDR3 protein: CASSSKGTGKYYGYTF

V gene: TRBV7-2
D gene: TRBD1
J gene: TRBJ1-5
clone size: NA
CDR3 DNA: TGTGCCAGCAGCCTCGTTGGGACAGGGCATCAGCCCCAGCATTTT
CDR3 protein: CASSLVGTGHQPQHF

V gene: TRBV5-1
D gene: NA
J gene: TRBJ1-2
clone size: NA
CDR3 DNA: TGCGCCAGCAGCTTGGACAGCTACTATGGCTACACCTTC
CDR3 protein: CASSLDSYYGYTF

V gene: TRBV20-1
D gene: TRBD1
J gene: TRBJ1-1
clone size: NA
CDR3 DNA: TGCAGTGCGGGTGTAGGGGGCAGGGGAACTGAAGCTTTCTTT
CDR3 protein: CSAGVGGRGTEAFF

V gene: TRBV6-1
D gene: NA
J gene: TRBJ1-6
clone size: few
CDR3 DNA: TGTGCCAGCAGGCCGGCGCGGTCCTATAATTCACCCCTCCACTTT
CDR3 protein: CASRPARSYNSPLHF